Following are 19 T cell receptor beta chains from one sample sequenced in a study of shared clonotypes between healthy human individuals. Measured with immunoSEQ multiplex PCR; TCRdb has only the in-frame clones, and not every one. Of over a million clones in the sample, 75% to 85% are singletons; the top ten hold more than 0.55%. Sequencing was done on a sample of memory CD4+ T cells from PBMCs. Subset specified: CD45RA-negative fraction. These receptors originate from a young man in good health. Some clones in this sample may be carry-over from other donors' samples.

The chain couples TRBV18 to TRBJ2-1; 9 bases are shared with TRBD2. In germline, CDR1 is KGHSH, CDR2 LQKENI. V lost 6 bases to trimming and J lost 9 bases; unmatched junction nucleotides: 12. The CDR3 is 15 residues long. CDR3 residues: CASSPSSGSVGEQFF. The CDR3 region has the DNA TGTGCCAGCTCCCCAAGTAGCGGGAGTGTTGGTGAGCAGTTCTTC.

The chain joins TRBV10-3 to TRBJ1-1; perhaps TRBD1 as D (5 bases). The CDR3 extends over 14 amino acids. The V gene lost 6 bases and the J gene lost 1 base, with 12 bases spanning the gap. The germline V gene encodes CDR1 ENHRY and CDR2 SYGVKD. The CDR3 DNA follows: TGTGCCATCAGCGCGGGACCGACGAACACTGAAGCTTTCTTT. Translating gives CAISAGPTNTEAFF.

In DNA form, the CDR3 reads TGTGCCAGCAGTGCACGACTAGCCTACAATGAGCAGTTCTTC. Its translation: CASSARLAYNEQFF. The rearrangement links TRBV6-1 to TRBJ2-1; TRBD2 might be the D (6 bases). The germline V gene has CDR1 MNHNS and CDR2 SASEGT. This CDR3 has 14 residues. The V end lost 4 bases, the J end lost 2 bases, and 9 bases lay between the germline ends.

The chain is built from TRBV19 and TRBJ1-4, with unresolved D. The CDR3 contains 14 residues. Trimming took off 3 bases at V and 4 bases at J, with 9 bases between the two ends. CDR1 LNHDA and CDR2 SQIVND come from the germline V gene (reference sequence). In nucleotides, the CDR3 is TGTGCCAGTAGTATCTCCTGGAGTAATGAAAAACTGTTTTTT. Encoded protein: CASSISWSNEKLFF.

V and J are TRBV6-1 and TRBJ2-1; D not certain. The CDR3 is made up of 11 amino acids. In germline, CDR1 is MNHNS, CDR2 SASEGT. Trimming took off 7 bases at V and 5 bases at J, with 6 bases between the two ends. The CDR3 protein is CASMENNEQFF. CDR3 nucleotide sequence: TGTGCCAGCATGGAGAACAATGAGCAGTTCTTC.

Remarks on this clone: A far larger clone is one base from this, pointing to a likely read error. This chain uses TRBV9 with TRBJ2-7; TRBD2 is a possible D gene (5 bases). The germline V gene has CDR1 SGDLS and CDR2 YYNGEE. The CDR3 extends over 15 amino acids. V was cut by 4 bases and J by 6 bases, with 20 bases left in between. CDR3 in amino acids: CASSQHDGKTCEQYF. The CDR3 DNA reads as TGTGCCAGCAGCCAACATGACGGGAAAACCTGCGAGCAGTACTTC.

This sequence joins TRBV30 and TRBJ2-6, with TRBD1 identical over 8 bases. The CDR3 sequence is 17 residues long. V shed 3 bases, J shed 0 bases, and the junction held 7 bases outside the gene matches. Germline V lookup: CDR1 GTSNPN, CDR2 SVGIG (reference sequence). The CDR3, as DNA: TGTGCCTGGAGAGGGACAGGATTACCCTCTGGGGCCAACGTCCTGACTTTC. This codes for CAWRGTGLPSGANVLTF.

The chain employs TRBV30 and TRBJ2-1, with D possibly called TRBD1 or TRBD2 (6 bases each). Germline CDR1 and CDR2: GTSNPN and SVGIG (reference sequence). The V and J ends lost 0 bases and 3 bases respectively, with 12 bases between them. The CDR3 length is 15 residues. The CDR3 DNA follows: TGTGCCTGGAGTGTACGGGGGACATACTACAATGAGCAGTTCTTC. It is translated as CAWSVRGTYYNEQFF.

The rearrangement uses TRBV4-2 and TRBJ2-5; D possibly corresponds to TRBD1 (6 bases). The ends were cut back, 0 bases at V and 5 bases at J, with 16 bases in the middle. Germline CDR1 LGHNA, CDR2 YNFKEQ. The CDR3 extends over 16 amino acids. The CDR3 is CASSQEGTRGRETQYF. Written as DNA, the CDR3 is TGTGCCAGCAGCCAAGAAGGGACCAGGGGAAGGGAGACCCAGTACTTC.

CDR3 DNA sequence: TGCGCCAGCAGCCTAGGGACAGGGCCATACTTC. It codes for CASSLGTGPYF. The chain carries TRBV5-1 and TRBJ2-7; 9 nucleotides match TRBD1. J lost 13 bases, V lost 4 bases, and 6 bases had no gene match. The CDR3 length is 11 residues. Germline values: CDR1 SGHRS, CDR2 YFSETQ.

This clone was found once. The CDR3 sequence is CASSPAAAGNTIYF. In DNA form, the CDR3 reads TGTGCCAGCTCACCGGCGGCAGCTGGAAACACCATATATTTT. The chain couples TRBV18 to TRBJ1-3; D not resolved. Germline lookup yields CDR1 KGHSH and CDR2 LQKENI. The CDR3 spans 14 residues. The V gene lost 3 bases and the J gene lost 2 bases, with 8 bases spanning the gap.

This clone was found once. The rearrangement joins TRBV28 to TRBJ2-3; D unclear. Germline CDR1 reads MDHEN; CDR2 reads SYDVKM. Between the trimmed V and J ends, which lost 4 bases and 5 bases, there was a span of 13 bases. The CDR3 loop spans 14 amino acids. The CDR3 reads CASSSRAFRDTQYF. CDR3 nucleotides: TGTGCCAGCAGTTCTAGGGCCTTCAGAGATACGCAGTATTTT.

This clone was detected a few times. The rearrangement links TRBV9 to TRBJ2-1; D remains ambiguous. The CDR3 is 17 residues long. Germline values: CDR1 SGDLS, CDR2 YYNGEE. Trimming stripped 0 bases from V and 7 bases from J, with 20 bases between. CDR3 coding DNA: TGTGCCAGCAGCGTAGGATTAACAAGGGCCTTATTGAATGAGCAGTTCTTC. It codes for CASSVGLTRALLNEQFF.

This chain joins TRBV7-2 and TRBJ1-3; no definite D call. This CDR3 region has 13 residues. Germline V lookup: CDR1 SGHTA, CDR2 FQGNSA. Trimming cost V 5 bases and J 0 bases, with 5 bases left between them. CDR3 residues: CASSPYSGNTIYF. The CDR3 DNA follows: TGTGCCAGCAGCCCGTACTCTGGAAACACCATATATTTT. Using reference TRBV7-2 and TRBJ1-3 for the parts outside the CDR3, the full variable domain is GAGVSQSPSNKVTEKGKDVELRCDPISGHTALYWYRQSLGQGLEFLIYFQGNSAPDKSGLPSDRFSAERTGGSVSTLTIQRTQQEDSAVYLCASSPYSGNTIYFGEGSWLTVV.

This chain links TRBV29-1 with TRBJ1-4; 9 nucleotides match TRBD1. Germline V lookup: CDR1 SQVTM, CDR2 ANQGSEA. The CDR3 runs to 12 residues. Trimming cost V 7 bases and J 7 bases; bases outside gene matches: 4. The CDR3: CSAGQGSEKLFF. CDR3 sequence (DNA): TGCAGCGCCGGACAGGGGAGTGAAAAACTGTTTTTT.

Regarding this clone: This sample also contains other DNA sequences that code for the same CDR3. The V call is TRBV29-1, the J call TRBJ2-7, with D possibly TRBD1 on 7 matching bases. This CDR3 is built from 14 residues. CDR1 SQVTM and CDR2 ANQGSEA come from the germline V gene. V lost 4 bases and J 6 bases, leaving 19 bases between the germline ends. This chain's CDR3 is CSVGSGQEGGEQYF. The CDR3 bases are TGCAGCGTTGGATCCGGACAGGAGGGGGGCGAGCAGTACTTC.

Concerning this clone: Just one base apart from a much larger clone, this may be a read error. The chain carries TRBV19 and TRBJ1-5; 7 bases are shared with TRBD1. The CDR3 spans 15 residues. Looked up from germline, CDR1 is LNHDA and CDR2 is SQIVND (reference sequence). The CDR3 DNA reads TGTGCCGGTAGTATTTCTAAAGGGGGCAGACAGCCCCAGCATTTT. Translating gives CAGSISKGGRQPQHF.

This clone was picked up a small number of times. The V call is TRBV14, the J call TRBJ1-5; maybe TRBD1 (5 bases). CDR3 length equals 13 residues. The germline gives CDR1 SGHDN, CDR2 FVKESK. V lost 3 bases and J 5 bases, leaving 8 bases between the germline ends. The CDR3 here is CASSQGHDQPQHF. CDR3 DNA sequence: TGTGCCAGCAGCCAGGGGCACGATCAGCCCCAGCATTTT.

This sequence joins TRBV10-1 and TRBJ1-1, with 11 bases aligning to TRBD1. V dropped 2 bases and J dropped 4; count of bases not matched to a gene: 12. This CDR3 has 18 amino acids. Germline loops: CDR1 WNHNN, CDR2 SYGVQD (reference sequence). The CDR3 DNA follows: TGCGCCAGCAGTGAGACCCGGACAGGGGGCGAAGGTTGCACTGAAGCTTTCTTT. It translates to CASSETRTGGEGCTEAFF.